This TCR beta chain was captured by sequencing in a study of identical twins. The study, taken as a whole, reports: There were fewer insertions in abundant cord blood beta clonotypes, but memory repertoires showed no such pattern. Twin pairs had excess sharing that was weaker in beta out-of-frame sequences.

This clonotype turned up a few times. What it binds is unknown. V lost 5 bases and J lost 4, with 21 bases in between. This CDR3 comprises 17 residues. Germline loops: CDR1 SEHNR, CDR2 FQNEAQ (reference sequence). TCRdb reprocessed the 5' RACE reads via MiXCR and lists one record per CDR3 protein. The sample includes nearly 900,000 distinct CDR3 sequences, 9% to 15% of them seen just once. The same data also contributed to another study, on yellow fever vaccine responses in identical twins.

The receptor was derived from a woman aged 18-29 years in good health. The sample consisted of PBMCs. This chain uses TRBV7-9 with TRBJ2-1; perhaps TRBD1 as D (6 bases). The CDR3 region has the DNA TGTGCCAGCAGCCGATTTTTTTGGACAGACCCTTACAATGAGCAGTTCTTC. Translation: CASSRFFWTDPYNEQFF.